Below are 32 T cell receptor beta chains sequenced from a single sample in a study of T-cell memory formation after mild COVID-19. Using its own MiXCR run on the 5' RACE reads, TCRdb lists one record per CDR3 protein. The data show nearly 110,000 distinct CDR3 sequences, about an eighth seen once. Sequenced: PBMCs or a T cell subset sorted from them (not recorded which). These receptors were taken from an adult woman who had mild COVID-19 (a few samples of this study predate the infection). Cell type and time point are not known.

J is TRBJ2-2 and V is TRBV4-1; possible D gene TRBD2, 6 bases. Between the trimmed V and J ends, which lost 0 bases and 3 bases, there was a span of 8 bases. In germline, CDR1 is MGHRA, CDR2 YSYEKL. The CDR3 extends over 15 amino acids. The CDR3 DNA follows: TGCGCCAGCAGCCAAGAGGAGGGTTACACCGGGGAGCTGTTTTTT. Translated: CASSQEEGYTGELFF.

This clonotype occurred a few times. The rearrangement joins TRBV4-1 to TRBJ2-7, with D possibly called TRBD1 or TRBD2 (7 bases each). The CDR3 covers 15 residues. Germline CDR1 reads MGHRA; CDR2 reads YSYEKL. V lost 3 bases and J lost 4, with 16 bases in between. This CDR3 is CASSQSVQGGYEQYF. DNA of the CDR3: TGCGCCAGCAGCCAGTCGGTTCAGGGGGGGTACGAGCAGTACTTC.

This clonotype was observed a few times. DNA for the CDR3: TGTGCCTGGAACCCTAGCGGGATATACGAGCAGTACTTC. It is translated as CAWNPSGIYEQYF. This sequence joins TRBV30 and TRBJ2-7; 9 bases line up with TRBD2. V lost 4 bases, J lost 4 bases, and 5 bases stayed unmatched. CDR1 and CDR2 (germline): GTSNPN, SVGIG (reference sequence). This CDR3 is 13 amino acids long.

The J gene is TRBJ1-5, the V gene TRBV12-3 or TRBV12-4; 7 positions match TRBD1. The CDR3 is 14 residues long. V lost 6 bases, J lost 4 bases, and 6 bases stayed unmatched. The CDR3 loop reads CASSRDSPNQPQHF. For the CDR3, the DNA is TGTGCCAGCAGCCGGGACAGCCCTAATCAGCCCCAGCATTTT.

This clonotype was seen a few times. The chain joins TRBV4-1 to TRBJ1-2; D is unresolved. Trimming took off 0 bases at V and 0 bases at J, with 11 bases between the two ends. This CDR3 is 16 amino acids long. The germline CDR1 and CDR2 sequences are MGHRA and YSYEKL. CDR3 sequence reads: CASSQDYRLANYGYTF. CDR3 DNA sequence: TGCGCCAGCAGCCAAGATTATCGCCTTGCTAACTATGGCTACACCTTC.

The rearrangement links TRBV19 to TRBJ1-1; D unresolved. The CDR3 contains 14 residues. Trimming pared 6 bases from V and 3 bases from J, leaving 14 bases between. Germline V lookup: CDR1 LNHDA, CDR2 SQIVND (reference sequence). CDR3 nucleotides: TGTGCCAGTAGGAGTGCTGGGCCCTACACTGAAGCTTTCTTT. Its protein product is CASRSAGPYTEAFF.

The sample holds a few counts of this clonotype. The CDR3 region is CASSQSQEFRASPLHF. Here the CDR3 DNA reads TGCGCCAGCAGCCAATCCCAGGAGTTCAGGGCTTCACCCCTCCACTTT. The gene calls are TRBV4-1 and TRBJ1-6; D may be TRBD1 (5 bases). This CDR3 region has 16 residues. Germline V gene sequence: CDR1 MGHRA, CDR2 YSYEKL. The V end was cut by 2 bases, the J end by 9 bases, with 17 bases between.

The chain employs TRBV29-1 and TRBJ2-2; D gene uncertain. The CDR3 has 13 amino acids. The germline CDR1 and CDR2 sequences are SQVTM and ANQGSEA. V lost 1 base and J 6 bases, leaving 9 bases between the germline ends. DNA for the CDR3: TGCAGCGTTGAAGTTCGGCTCTCCGGGGAGCTGTTTTTT. Residues: CSVEVRLSGELFF.

This clonotype came up a few times. The chain is built from TRBV5-1 and TRBJ2-5; D not certain. Looked up from germline, CDR1 is SGHRS and CDR2 is YFSETQ. V lost 0 bases and J lost 3, with 9 bases in between. This CDR3 comprises 14 residues. In DNA, the CDR3 is TGCGCCAGCAGCTTGGGGGAAGGGAAAGAGACCCAGTACTTC. Protein product: CASSLGEGKETQYF.

Ten or more counts support this clonotype. This chain connects TRBV4-1 to TRBJ2-7; D is possibly TRBD1 or TRBD2 (6 bases each). Germline-derived CDR1 and CDR2 are MGHRA and YSYEKL. V was shortened by 1 base and J by 3 bases, with 13 bases between the two germline ends. The CDR3 spans 15 residues. The CDR3 sequence: CASSQVPGGHYEQYF. The CDR3 region has the DNA TGCGCCAGCAGCCAAGTCCCCGGGGGCCACTACGAGCAGTACTTC.

This clonotype was picked up a small number of times. The chain uses TRBV5-1 and TRBJ2-2; TRBD2 matches at 11 bases. The germline gives CDR1 SGHRS, CDR2 YFSETQ. V trimming: 6 bases; J trimming: 4 bases; junction bases outside the gene matches: 8. The CDR3 has 16 residues. Written as DNA, the CDR3 is TGCGCCAGCACCCGGGCGGGACTAGCGGTCACCGGGGAGCTGTTTTTT. The encoded protein is CASTRAGLAVTGELFF.

This clonotype came up a few times. The chain uses TRBV5-1 and TRBJ2-3; D is ambiguous. Germline-derived CDR1 and CDR2 are SGHRS and YFSETQ. The CDR3 extends over 17 amino acids. Trimming took off 3 bases at V and 4 bases at J, with 21 bases between the two ends. As DNA, the CDR3 is TGCGCCAGCAGCTCCCCCCCCGGTAGCAGCTCGGCAGATACGCAGTATTTT. Residues: CASSSPPGSSSADTQYF.

This clonotype turned up a few times. The CDR3 DNA is TGTGCCAGCAGCCAAGTAGCAAGCGGGGGGGAAGAGACCCAGTACTTC. It translates to CASSQVASGGEETQYF. The V and J genes are TRBV4-2 and TRBJ2-5; 10 positions agree with TRBD2. CDR1 and CDR2 from the germline V gene are LGHNA and YNFKEQ. This CDR3 is 16 amino acids long. V trimming: 1 base; J trimming: 3 bases; junction bases outside the gene matches: 5.

V usage is TRBV13 and J usage is TRBJ2-2; no definite D call. Trimming stripped 1 base from V and 13 bases from J, with 19 bases between. The CDR3 consists of 15 residues. Germline CDR1 PRHDT, CDR2 FYEKMQ (reference sequence). CDR3 coding DNA: TGTGCCAGCAGCTTAGAGGGTCGCGGTAGCATTGGGCTGTTTTTT. It yields the protein CASSLEGRGSIGLFF.

This clonotype was detected a few times. One end of the junction varies from germline; a read error may be responsible. This chain uses TRBV6-1 with TRBJ1-2; D gene uncertain. Germline V CDR1 and CDR2: MNHNS, SASEGT. The CDR3 totals 13 residues. The CDR3 protein is CAGRSRENYGYPF. The CDR3 bases are TGTGCCGGAAGGTCGAGGGAGAACTATGGCTACCCCTTC.

In this sample, this clonotype turned up many times. The gene calls are TRBV9 and TRBJ2-1; TRBD2 might be the D (6 bases). The length of the CDR3 is 19 residues. V lost 0 bases and J 1 base, leaving 20 bases between the germline ends. Germline V CDR1 and CDR2: SGDLS, YYNGEE. The CDR3 DNA reads TGTGCCAGCAGCGTAGATCCCGCGCATAGCGGCCCATCCTACAATGAGCAGTTCTTC. Translating gives CASSVDPAHSGPSYNEQFF.

This clonotype was counted a few times. This sequence joins TRBV4-1 and TRBJ1-1; maybe TRBD1 (6 bases). Trimming took off 2 bases at V and 5 bases at J, with 12 bases between the two ends. Germline loops: CDR1 MGHRA, CDR2 YSYEKL. The length of the CDR3 is 14 residues. The CDR3 protein is CASSQTTGLTEAFF. The CDR3 nucleotides are TGCGCCAGCAGCCAAACTACAGGGCTGACTGAAGCTTTCTTT.

This clonotype was seen more than once but under ten times. The V and J genes are TRBV20-1 and TRBJ2-7, with TRBD1 identical over 9 bases. Germline CDR1 reads DFQATT; CDR2 reads SNEGSKA (reference sequence). Trimming cost V 4 bases and J 6 bases; bases outside gene matches: 7. The CDR3 loop spans 13 amino acids. The CDR3 DNA follows: TGCAGTGCTACCGGGACAGGGTGGGGCGAGCAGTACTTC. Its protein is CSATGTGWGEQYF.

This clonotype has just a few counts. The chain joins TRBV21-1 to TRBJ2-1; TRBD1 is the table's D call, not checked against the DNA. TRBV21-1 is designated a pseudogene. The CDR3 runs to 17 residues. The CDR3 DNA sequence: TGTGCCAGCAGCAACAGGGGGCGGGACGGACTAGTGGAGAGTAGTTTCTTC. It translates to CASSNRGRDGLVESSFF.

This clonotype has at least ten counts. V gene TRBV6-5 combines with J gene TRBJ2-1; 8 positions match TRBD1. There are 14 residues in the CDR3. The V gene end was trimmed by 4 bases and the J gene end by 8 bases; junction bases not matched to a gene: 7. Germline V lookup: CDR1 MNHEY, CDR2 SVGAGI. The CDR3 region has the DNA TGTGCCAGCAGTTTTGCAGGGGGCAGAGATGAGCAGTTCTTC. This codes for CASSFAGGRDEQFF.

The chain joins TRBV9 to TRBJ2-5, with D perhaps TRBD1 (6 bases). Germline loops: CDR1 SGDLS, CDR2 YYNGEE. With 2 bases removed from V and 6 bases from J, the gap between germline ends came to 14 bases. The CDR3 spans 14 residues. The CDR3 protein is CASSVTGASQTQYF. The CDR3 DNA reads as TGTGCCAGCAGCGTGACAGGAGCTAGCCAGACCCAGTACTTC.

In its sample, this clonotype was seen a few times. The chain couples TRBV9 to TRBJ1-2; TRBD1 is a possible D gene (5 bases). The length of the CDR3 is 13 residues. Trimming removed 3 bases at V and 0 bases at J, with 6 bases between. Germline-derived CDR1 and CDR2 are SGDLS and YYNGEE. The CDR3 DNA sequence: TGTGCCAGCAGCGGGACATCTAACTATGGCTACACCTTC. Translated: CASSGTSNYGYTF.

This clonotype has more than one count but fewer than ten. The chain is built from TRBV4-3 and TRBJ2-1; no reliable D call. Trimming cost V 3 bases and J 5 bases, with 11 bases left between them. The CDR3 length is 14 residues. The germline CDR1 and CDR2 sequences are LGHNA and YSLEER. The CDR3 region has the DNA TGCGCCAGCAGCCAGGGCCTAGGCCACAATGAGCAGTTCTTC. This gives the protein CASSQGLGHNEQFF.

This clonotype was observed at least ten times. The V call is TRBV19, the J call TRBJ2-3, with TRBD2 as a possible D gene (6 bases). The ends were cut back, 3 bases at V and 2 bases at J, with 12 bases in the middle. Germline loops: CDR1 LNHDA, CDR2 SQIVND (reference sequence). There are 15 residues in the CDR3. The CDR3 region is CASSIVGTPTDTQYF. The CDR3 region has the DNA TGTGCCAGTAGTATCGTCGGGACTCCCACAGATACGCAGTATTTT. The full variable domain, completed using reference TRBV19 and TRBJ2-3, is DGGITQSPKYLFRKEGQNVTLSCEQNLNHDAMYWYRQDPGQGLRLIYYSQIVNDFQKGDIAEGYSVSREKKESFPLTVTSAQKNPTAFYLCASSIVGTPTDTQYFGPGTRLTVL.

The chain carries TRBV5-1 and TRBJ2-1, with TRBD2 identical over 8 bases. Germline CDR1 and CDR2: SGHRS and YFSETQ. After removal of 0 bases from V and 8 bases from J, the junction contained 7 bases not matched to a gene. This CDR3 comprises 15 residues. CDR3 amino acids: CASSLGERGSDEQFF. The CDR3 DNA reads as TGCGCCAGCAGCTTGGGGGAGCGGGGGAGTGATGAGCAGTTCTTC.

This clonotype was detected only a few times. V is TRBV10-3 and J is TRBJ2-7; TRBD2 might be the D (5 bases). V was shortened by 7 bases and J by 0 bases, with 10 bases between the two germline ends. This CDR3 has 13 amino acids. Per the germline V gene, CDR1 is ENHRY and CDR2 is SYGVKD. DNA for the CDR3: TGTGCCATCACTGACTACCTCTCCTACGAGCAGTACTTC. Amino acid sequence: CAITDYLSYEQYF.

The chain combines TRBV7-6 with TRBJ2-1; D is ambiguous. Per germline, CDR1 SGHVS and CDR2 FNYEAQ. V lost 5 bases and J lost 7, with 9 bases in between. This CDR3 comprises 12 residues. The CDR3, as DNA: TGTGCCAGCAGCCCCCCCGATAATGAGCAGTTCTTC. It translates to CASSPPDNEQFF.

V is TRBV24-1 and J is TRBJ2-1, with 7 bases lining up with TRBD2. Germline V gives CDR1 KGHDR, CDR2 SFDVKD. The length of the CDR3 is 13 residues. Germline trimming cut 2 bases from V and 15 bases from J; bases unmatched to any gene: 9. The CDR3 loop is CATSDSPAGSMFF. CDR3 nucleotide sequence: TGTGCCACCAGTGATTCCCCAGCGGGGTCTATGTTCTTC.

This clonotype was recorded many times. V usage is TRBV6-1 and J usage is TRBJ2-2, with TRBD1 as a possible D gene (6 bases). Germline V gene data show CDR1 as MNHNS and CDR2 as SASEGT. The CDR3 consists of 13 residues. Trimming took off 9 bases at V and 6 bases at J, with 14 bases between the two ends. The CDR3 DNA sequence: TGTGCCAGTTCTACCAGGGGTTCCGGGGAGCTGTTTTTT. It translates to CASSTRGSGELFF.

This clonotype is deemed medium-sized (0.01 to 0.1%). This chain uses TRBV7-9 with TRBJ2-1, with TRBD2 matching 8 bases. Germline CDR1 is SEHNR and CDR2 is FQNEAQ (reference sequence). This CDR3 comprises 17 residues. V lost 5 bases and J lost 5; bases outside the gene matches: 14. For the CDR3, the DNA is TGTGCCAGCAGCGTATTAGCGGGATTTAAACCTAACAATGAGCAGTTCTTC. Translating gives CASSVLAGFKPNNEQFF.

The rearrangement joins TRBV24-1 to TRBJ1-5, with TRBD1 identical over 9 bases. The V gene's germline CDR1 is KGHDR and CDR2 SFDVKD. CDR3 length: 16 residues. V lost 3 bases to trimming and J lost 4 bases; unmatched junction nucleotides: 6. CDR3 amino acids: CATSDPRTGENQPQHF. The CDR3 DNA sequence: TGTGCCACCAGTGATCCTCGGACAGGGGAAAATCAGCCCCAGCATTTT.

This clonotype has more than one count but fewer than ten. A junction end diverges from the germline sequence, so it may reflect a read error. This chain joins TRBV6-5 and TRBJ2-1; D might be TRBD1 (8 bases). This CDR3 is 11 amino acids long. Germline CDR1 and CDR2: MNHEY and SVGAGI. DNA for the CDR3: TGTGCCAGCAGATCACAGGGGGGGTTGGACTTC. Translating it yields CASRSQGGLDF.